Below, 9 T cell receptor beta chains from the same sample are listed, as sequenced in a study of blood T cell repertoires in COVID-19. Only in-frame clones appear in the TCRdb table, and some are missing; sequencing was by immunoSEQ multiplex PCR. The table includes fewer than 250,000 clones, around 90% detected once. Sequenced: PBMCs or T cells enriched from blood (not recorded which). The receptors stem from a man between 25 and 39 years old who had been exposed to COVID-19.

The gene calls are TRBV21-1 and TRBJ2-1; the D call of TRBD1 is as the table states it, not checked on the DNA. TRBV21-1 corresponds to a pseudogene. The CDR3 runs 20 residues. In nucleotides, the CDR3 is TGTGCCAGCAGCAAAGGGCTTCGACGGAAGGGGACAGGGGGCCACAATGAGCAGTTCTTC. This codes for CASSKGLRRKGTGGHNEQFF.

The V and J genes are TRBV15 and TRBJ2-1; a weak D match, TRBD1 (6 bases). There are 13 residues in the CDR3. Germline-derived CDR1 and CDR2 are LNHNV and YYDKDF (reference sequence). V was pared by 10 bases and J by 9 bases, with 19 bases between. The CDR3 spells CAITDSPLVEQFF. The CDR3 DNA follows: TGTGCCATCACGGACAGCCCCCTTGTTGAGCAGTTCTTC.

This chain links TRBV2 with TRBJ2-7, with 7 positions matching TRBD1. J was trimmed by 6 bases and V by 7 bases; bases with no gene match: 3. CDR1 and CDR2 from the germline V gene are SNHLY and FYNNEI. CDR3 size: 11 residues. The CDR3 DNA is TGTGCCAGCAAAGGGGGCGGCGAGCAGTACTTC. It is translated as CASKGGGEQYF.

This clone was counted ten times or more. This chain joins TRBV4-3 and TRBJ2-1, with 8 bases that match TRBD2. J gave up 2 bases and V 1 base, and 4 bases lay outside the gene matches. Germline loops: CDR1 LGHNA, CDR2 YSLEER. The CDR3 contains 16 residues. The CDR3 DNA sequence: TGCGCCAGCAGCCAAGTAGCCGGGGGGGCCTACAATGAGCAGTTCTTC. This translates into CASSQVAGGAYNEQFF.

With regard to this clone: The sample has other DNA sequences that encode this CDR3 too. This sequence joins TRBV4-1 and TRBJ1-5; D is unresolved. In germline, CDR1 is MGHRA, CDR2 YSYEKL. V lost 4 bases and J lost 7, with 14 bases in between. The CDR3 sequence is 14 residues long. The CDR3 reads CASSLDYIPQPQHF. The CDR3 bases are TGCGCCAGCAGCCTCGACTACATACCGCAGCCCCAGCATTTT.

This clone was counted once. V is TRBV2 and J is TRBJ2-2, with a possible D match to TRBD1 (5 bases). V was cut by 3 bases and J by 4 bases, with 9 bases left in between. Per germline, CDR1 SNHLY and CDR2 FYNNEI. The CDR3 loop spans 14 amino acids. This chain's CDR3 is CASSDIRATGELFF. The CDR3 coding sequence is TGTGCCAGCAGTGACATCAGGGCCACCGGGGAGCTGTTTTTT.

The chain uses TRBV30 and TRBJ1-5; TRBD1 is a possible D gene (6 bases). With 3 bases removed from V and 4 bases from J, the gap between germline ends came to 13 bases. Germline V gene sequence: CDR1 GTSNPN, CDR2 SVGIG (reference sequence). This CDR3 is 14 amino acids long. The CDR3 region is CAWRGASQNQPQHF. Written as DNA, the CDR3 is TGTGCCTGGAGGGGGGCCAGCCAAAATCAGCCCCAGCATTTT.

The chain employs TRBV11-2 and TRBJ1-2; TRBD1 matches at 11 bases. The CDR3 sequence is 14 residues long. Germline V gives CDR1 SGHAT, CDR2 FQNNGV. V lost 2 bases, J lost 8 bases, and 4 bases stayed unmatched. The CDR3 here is CASSLPDRGRGYTF. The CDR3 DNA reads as TGTGCCAGCAGCTTACCGGACAGGGGGCGAGGCTACACCTTC.

CDR3 nucleotides: TGTGCCAGCAGCCCGACAGGCTCCTATAATTCACCCCTCCACTTT. Protein sequence: CASSPTGSYNSPLHF. This chain connects TRBV7-9 to TRBJ1-6, with D maybe TRBD1 (6 bases). This CDR3 contains 15 residues. Germline V CDR1 and CDR2: SEHNR, FQNEAQ (reference sequence). Trimming removed 5 bases from V and 0 bases from J, with 8 bases in between.